The 4 T cell receptor beta chains listed next were all sequenced from one sample in a study of cytomegalovirus exposure and HLA in healthy donors. The primer mix had 60 Vbeta and 13 Jbeta primers. Sequencing used immunoSEQ multiplex PCR; TCRdb keeps in-frame clones, though not all of them. This sample has around 98,000 clones; roughly 76% occur once, and the top ten carry about 1.2%. Sequencing used PBMCs. These TCRs come from a female donor in good health and CMV-seronegative.

The chain carries TRBV7-2 and TRBJ2-5; 10 positions match TRBD1. This CDR3 contains 14 residues. The J segment lost 3 bases and the V segment lost 6 bases, leaving 4 bases of the junction unmatched. Germline-derived CDR1 and CDR2 are SGHTA and FQGNSA. The CDR3 sequence is CASRRTGGKETQYF. The CDR3 region has the DNA TGTGCCAGCAGACGGACAGGGGGGAAAGAGACCCAGTACTTC.

The chain couples TRBV6-5 to TRBJ1-1; TRBD1 aligns across 7 bases. Germline V gene data show CDR1 as MNHEY and CDR2 as SVGAGI. The CDR3 length is 11 residues. V dropped 4 bases and J dropped 10; count of bases not matched to a gene: 3. DNA of the CDR3: TGTGCCAGCAGTTTCACAGGGGTAGCTTTCTTT. Its protein product is CASSFTGVAFF.

V and J are TRBV19 and TRBJ2-7; TRBD1 agrees at 10 bases. V shed 3 bases and J 2 bases; nucleotides not matched to a gene: 4. The CDR3 loop spans 15 amino acids. Germline CDR1 is LNHDA and CDR2 is SQIVND (reference sequence). In DNA form, the CDR3 reads TGTGCCAGTAGTATTTCGACAGGGGGCCCCTACGAGCAGTACTTC. It codes for CASSISTGGPYEQYF.

Comment on this clone: Other DNA sequences in the same sample also yield this CDR3. This sequence joins TRBV9 and TRBJ2-5; D may be TRBD2 (5 bases). Trimming cost V 0 bases and J 2 bases, with 5 bases left between them. Looked up from germline, CDR1 is SGDLS and CDR2 is YYNGEE. The CDR3 runs 13 residues. The CDR3 sequence: CASSVAGQETQYF. The CDR3 bases are TGTGCCAGCAGCGTAGCGGGACAAGAGACCCAGTACTTC.